This paragraph covers one T cell receptor beta chain sequence. These data originate in a study of T cells expressing NK-cell markers. TCRdb re-called the 5' RACE reads and catalogs CDR3 proteins one per entry, DNA excluded. Recorded here are 500,000 to 700,000 distinct CDR3 sequences; the top ten clones represent less than 4.5%. Per germline, CDR1 SGHTA and CDR2 FQGNSA. The CDR3 spans 12 residues. This clonotype was sampled from a man between 18 and 35 years old in good health. The material sequenced was blood T cells: a sorted CD56 or NKG2C T cell subset, CD4+ or CD8+ T cells, or bulk PBMC T cells (not recorded which). The chain employs TRBV7-2 and TRBJ2-1; TCRdb picks TRBD2, but there is no DNA to check that call. This CDR3 is CATRKRDNEQFF.